The 29 T cell receptor beta chains reported below all come from one sample, sequenced in a study of T cell responses to AZD1222 COVID-19 vaccine. Data came from immunoSEQ multiplex PCR; TCRdb stores just in-frame clones and leaves some out. The table lists about 60,000 clones, 85% to 90% of them singletons. The sequences come from peripheral blood, collected on day 0 of MenACWY control vaccination. Receptors were obtained from an adult in good health.

The chain joins TRBV28 to TRBJ2-2; 7 nucleotides agree with TRBD1. Germline V lookup: CDR1 MDHEN, CDR2 SYDVKM. V dropped 3 bases and J dropped 4; count of bases not matched to a gene: 5. The CDR3 has 15 residues. In DNA, the CDR3 is TGTGCCAGCAGTTTCTCACAGGGGTCCACCGGGGAGCTGTTTTTT. It encodes CASSFSQGSTGELFF.

V usage is TRBV24-1 and J usage is TRBJ2-2; 10 nucleotides match TRBD1. The V gene end was trimmed by 4 bases and the J gene end by 7 bases; junction bases not matched to a gene: 8. Germline V gene lookup returns CDR1 KGHDR and CDR2 SFDVKD. The CDR3 is 16 residues long. CDR3 amino acids: CATSDRGQGEVGELFF. CDR3 nucleotide sequence: TGTGCCACCAGTGACCGTGGACAGGGGGAGGTCGGGGAGCTGTTTTTT.

V gene TRBV5-1 combines with J gene TRBJ2-7; 11 bases are shared with TRBD1. This CDR3 is 15 amino acids long. The germline V gene encodes CDR1 SGHRS and CDR2 YFSETQ. V lost 0 bases and J lost 5; bases outside the gene matches: 4. In DNA, the CDR3 is TGCGCCAGCAGCTTGGGGGACAGGGGGTATAACGAGCAGTACTTC. This gives the protein CASSLGDRGYNEQYF.

The chain links TRBV5-3 to TRBJ2-1; 10 nucleotides line up with TRBD1. TRBV5-3 is classed as an ORF, of uncertain function. CDR3 length equals 16 residues. V lost 4 bases to trimming and J lost 8 bases; unmatched junction nucleotides: 12. CDR3 loop: CARSPSPGTGEDEQFF. The CDR3 bases are TGTGCCAGAAGCCCGAGTCCCGGGACAGGGGAAGATGAGCAGTTCTTC.

The chain couples TRBV2 to TRBJ1-5; tentatively, D is TRBD1 (6 bases). The CDR3 has 15 residues. Germline V gives CDR1 SNHLY, CDR2 FYNNEI. V lost 3 bases and J lost 6, with 15 bases in between. Here the CDR3 reads CASSELVRGAQPQHF. The CDR3 bases are TGTGCCAGCAGTGAGTTAGTAAGGGGGGCTCAGCCCCAGCATTTT. The full variable domain, with the rest looked up from reference TRBV2 and TRBJ1-5, is EPEVTQTPSHQVTQMGQEVILRCVPISNHLYFYWYRQILGQKVEFLVSFYNNEISEKSEIFDDQFSVERPDGSNFTLKIRSTKLEDSAMYFCASSELVRGAQPQHFGDGTRLSIL.

The chain couples TRBV9 to TRBJ2-1; 7 nucleotides align to TRBD2. The germline V gene encodes CDR1 SGDLS and CDR2 YYNGEE. The CDR3 runs 15 residues. The junction had 4 bases not matched to a gene; V was cut back by 4 bases and J by 0 bases. The CDR3 DNA reads TGTGCCAGCAGCTCTAGCGGCGACTCCTACAATGAGCAGTTCTTC. Its translation: CASSSSGDSYNEQFF.

The chain joins TRBV5-6 to TRBJ2-7; D is tentatively TRBD1 or TRBD2 (5 bases each). V was cut by 5 bases and J by 3 bases, with 21 bases left in between. The CDR3 loop spans 16 amino acids. Germline CDR1 reads SGHDT; CDR2 reads YYEEEE. The CDR3, as DNA: TGTGCCAGCAGATACGGACCCTCGGAGAGGGGCTACGAGCAGTACTTC. Translated, it gives CASRYGPSERGYEQYF.

V and J are TRBV3-1 (or the pseudogene TRBV3-2) and TRBJ2-3, with 11 bases aligning to TRBD2. Trimming took 5 bases from V and 4 from J; bases not matched to a gene: 17. There are 19 residues in the CDR3. Germline V gene lookup returns CDR1 LGHDT and CDR2 YNNKEL (reference sequence). The CDR3 here is CASSSVLVAGGPSADTQYF. The CDR3 DNA follows: TGTGCCAGCAGCTCCGTCCTGGTAGCGGGAGGGCCGTCGGCAGATACGCAGTATTTT.

CDR3 amino acids: CASSQRSAQETQYF. Written as DNA, the CDR3 is TGTGCCAGCAGCCAGAGGTCAGCTCAAGAGACCCAGTACTTC. The V gene is TRBV3-1 (or the pseudogene TRBV3-2), the J gene TRBJ2-5; D remains ambiguous. CDR3 length: 14 amino acids. V was trimmed by 3 bases and J by 2 bases, leaving 10 bases between them. The germline gives CDR1 LGHDT, CDR2 YNNKEL (reference sequence).

The chain has TRBV9 and TRBJ2-7; 9 nucleotides line up with TRBD2. V shed 3 bases and J 4 bases; nucleotides not matched to a gene: 8. Germline V gene lookup returns CDR1 SGDLS and CDR2 YYNGEE. There are 15 residues in the CDR3. The chain's CDR3 is CASSAPLAGIYEQYF. In DNA, the CDR3 is TGTGCCAGCAGCGCCCCACTAGCGGGCATTTACGAGCAGTACTTC.

The genes are TRBV6-5 and TRBJ1-1; TRBD1 might be the D (6 bases). V was shortened by 2 bases and J by 5 bases, with 15 bases between the two germline ends. CDR1 is MNHEY, CDR2 SVGAGI, per germline. The CDR3 is 15 residues long. For the CDR3, the DNA is TGTGCCAGCAGTTACGGGGGGGGGCGGAGTACTGAAGCTTTCTTT. This encodes CASSYGGGRSTEAFF.

This clone is a singleton in its sample. V usage is TRBV6-5 and J usage is TRBJ2-7; TRBD1 agrees at 9 bases. Germline CDR1 is MNHEY and CDR2 is SVGAGI. The CDR3 is made up of 14 amino acids. Trimming at V came to 6 bases and at J to 1 base, leaving 4 bases not matched to a gene. CDR3 region: CASRRGTGSYEQYF. CDR3 coding DNA: TGTGCCAGCAGACGCGGGACAGGGTCCTACGAGCAGTACTTC.

The chain employs TRBV11-2 and TRBJ2-3, with D maybe TRBD1 (5 bases). The CDR3 is 15 amino acids. Germline values: CDR1 SGHAT, CDR2 FQNNGV. V lost 3 bases, J lost 0 bases, and 10 bases lay in between. The CDR3 nucleotides read TGTGCCAGCAGCTTTTTAGGGGTTAGCACAGATACGCAGTATTTT. Amino acid sequence: CASSFLGVSTDTQYF. The variable domain in full, with the rest retrieved from reference TRBV11-2 and TRBJ2-3, is EAGVAQSPRYKIIEKRQSVAFWCNPISGHATLYWYQQILGQGPKLLIQFQNNGVVDDSQLPKDRFSAERLKGVDSTLKIQPAKLEDSAVYLCASSFLGVSTDTQYFGPGTRLTVL.

A note on this clone: Other DNA sequences in the sample encode the same CDR3. This chain links TRBV7-2 with TRBJ2-5, with 9 nucleotides matching TRBD1. The CDR3 contains 14 residues. Germline CDR1 is SGHTA and CDR2 is FQGNSA. Unmatched junction bases numbered 0, after V lost 0 bases and J lost 4 bases. This CDR3 reads CASSLAGQGETQYF. CDR3 sequence (DNA): TGTGCCAGCAGCTTAGCGGGACAGGGAGAGACCCAGTACTTC.

The chain couples TRBV2 to TRBJ2-2; D is ambiguous. CDR1 SNHLY and CDR2 FYNNEI come from the germline V gene. The CDR3 is 12 residues long. V dropped 4 bases and J dropped 6 bases, with 6 bases sitting between them. The CDR3 sequence is CASSVEPGELFF. CDR3 sequence (DNA): TGTGCCAGCAGTGTTGAGCCCGGGGAGCTGTTTTTT. The full variable domain, rest sourced from reference TRBV2 and TRBJ2-2, is EPEVTQTPSHQVTQMGQEVILRCVPISNHLYFYWYRQILGQKVEFLVSFYNNEISEKSEIFDDQFSVERPDGSNFTLKIRSTKLEDSAMYFCASSVEPGELFFGEGSRLTVL.

This clone appeared a few times. CDR3 loop: CASSYQGKNTEAFF. The DNA of the CDR3 is TGTGCCAGCAGTTACCAGGGGAAGAACACTGAAGCTTTCTTT. V and J are TRBV6-2 or TRBV6-3 and TRBJ1-1; D possibly corresponds to TRBD1 (6 bases). V dropped 2 bases and J dropped 1 base, with 8 bases sitting between them. The CDR3 is made up of 14 amino acids. Germline V gene lookup returns CDR1 MNHEY and CDR2 SVGEGT.

The chain carries TRBV6-6 and TRBJ2-3, with 10 bases lining up with TRBD2. CDR3 length: 17 amino acids. J gave up 5 bases and V 5 bases, and 13 bases lay outside the gene matches. CDR1 and CDR2 (germline): MNHNY, SVGAGI (reference sequence). CDR3 loop: CASSRSVAGGPQDTQYF. The CDR3 nucleotides read TGTGCCAGCAGTCGTTCTGTAGCGGGAGGTCCCCAAGATACGCAGTATTTT.

This clone was recorded only once. The chain employs TRBV19 and TRBJ2-1; TRBD2 is a possible D gene (6 bases). The germline V gene has CDR1 LNHDA and CDR2 SQIVND (reference sequence). CDR3 length: 14 residues. The germline V and J ends were trimmed by 3 bases and 4 bases, with 10 bases remaining between them. The CDR3 DNA reads as TGTGCCAGTAGTATCGGACTACCGTACAATGAGCAGTTCTTC. It encodes CASSIGLPYNEQFF.

This clone came up a few times. DNA of the CDR3: TGTGCCAGCAGTTTGGGGGGGCGTAGATTACCTGGGGCCAACGTCCTGACTTTC. This codes for CASSLGGRRLPGANVLTF. V is TRBV28 and J is TRBJ2-6; TRBD2 is a possible D gene (7 bases). The CDR3 loop spans 18 amino acids. Germline assignment: CDR1 MDHEN and CDR2 SYDVKM. Trimming cost V 3 bases and J 2 bases, with 17 bases left between them.

V gene TRBV28 combines with J gene TRBJ2-1; TRBD2 matches at 14 bases. Germline lookup yields CDR1 MDHEN and CDR2 SYDVKM. The ends lost 7 bases at V and 6 bases at J; junction bases unmatched: 5. This CDR3 comprises 15 residues. For the CDR3, the DNA is TGTGCCAGCATAGCCGGGACTAGCGGGAGCAATGAGCAGTTCTTC. Translating gives CASIAGTSGSNEQFF.

The chain couples TRBV20-1 to TRBJ2-3; no firm D call. The CDR3 has 11 residues. The germline gives CDR1 DFQATT, CDR2 SNEGSKA (reference sequence). The V end was cut by 6 bases, the J end by 4 bases, with 8 bases between. CDR3 sequence: CSAKRADTQYF. CDR3 nucleotides: TGCAGTGCAAAAAGGGCAGATACGCAGTATTTT.

V usage is TRBV5-5 and J usage is TRBJ2-1; TRBD1 or TRBD2 may be the D gene (6 bases each). Trimming stripped 0 bases from V and 0 bases from J, with 10 bases between. From germline, CDR1 is SGHKS and CDR2 YYEKEE (reference sequence). This CDR3 comprises 16 residues. CDR3 residues: CASSLGGTSSYNEQFF. CDR3 nucleotide sequence: TGTGCCAGCAGCTTGGGCGGGACATCCTCCTACAATGAGCAGTTCTTC. Together with reference TRBV5-5 and TRBJ2-1, the CDR3 gives the full variable domain: DAGVTQSPTHLIKTRGQQVTLRCSPISGHKSVSWYQQVLGQGPQFIFQYYEKEERGRGNFPDRFSARQFPNYSSELNVNALLLGDSALYLCASSLGGTSSYNEQFFGPGTRLTVL.

The J gene is TRBJ1-5, the V gene TRBV6-6; 7 nucleotides match TRBD1. The CDR3 covers 16 residues. The junction had 10 bases not matched to a gene; V was cut back by 7 bases and J by 1 base. The germline V gene encodes CDR1 MNHNY and CDR2 SVGAGI (reference sequence). In nucleotides, the CDR3 is TGTGCCAGCACCCTAAGACAGGGAAGGAGCAATCAGCCCCAGCATTTT. It is translated as CASTLRQGRSNQPQHF.

The V call is TRBV7-2, the J call TRBJ1-2; 9 positions agree with TRBD1. From germline, CDR1 is SGHTA and CDR2 FQGNSA. The CDR3 has 15 amino acids. The ends lost 3 bases at V and 1 base at J; junction bases unmatched: 3. The DNA of the CDR3 is TGTGCCAGCAGCTTGGGACAGGGTCTTAACTATGGCTACACCTTC. Translation: CASSLGQGLNYGYTF.

V is TRBV7-9 and J is TRBJ1-1, with 10 bases aligning to TRBD1. CDR1 and CDR2 (germline): SEHNR, FQNEAQ (reference sequence). V trimming: 5 bases; J trimming: 5 bases; junction bases outside the gene matches: 11. This CDR3 has 16 amino acids. The chain's CDR3 is CASSVPGQGFGTEAFF. CDR3 bases: TGTGCCAGCAGCGTTCCGGGACAGGGGTTTGGGACTGAAGCTTTCTTT.

Concerning this clone itself: A read error may account for a junction end that differs from germline. The chain employs TRBV27 and TRBJ2-1; tentatively, D is TRBD2 (6 bases). CDR3 size: 15 residues. Per germline, CDR1 MNHEY and CDR2 SMNVEV (reference sequence). CDR3 bases: TGTGCCAGCAGTGTATCTTGGGACTTGACGGATGAGCAGTTCTTC. Protein: CASSVSWDLTDEQFF.

V gene TRBV5-1 combines with J gene TRBJ1-3; D ambiguous. The CDR3 spans 15 residues. Germline lookup yields CDR1 SGHRS and CDR2 YFSETQ. Trimming pared 0 bases from V and 3 bases from J, leaving 10 bases between. The CDR3 here is CASSLGGRGGNTIYF. The CDR3, as DNA: TGCGCCAGCAGCTTGGGTGGGAGAGGTGGAAACACCATATATTTT.

This clone was recorded once. The V call is TRBV19, the J call TRBJ2-1; TRBD1 might be the D (6 bases). There are 15 residues in the CDR3. The V gene's germline CDR1 is LNHDA and CDR2 SQIVND (reference sequence). The germline V and J ends were trimmed by 4 bases and 3 bases, with 13 bases remaining between them. The CDR3 loop is CASSRSQGIYNEQFF. CDR3 nucleotide sequence: TGTGCCAGTAGTAGAAGCCAGGGGATCTACAATGAGCAGTTCTTC.

The rearrangement uses TRBV11-2 and TRBJ2-3; 16 bases agree with TRBD2. V shed 3 bases and J 5 bases; nucleotides not matched to a gene: 2. The CDR3 has 16 residues. Germline-derived CDR1 and CDR2 are SGHAT and FQNNGV. CDR3 sequence: CASSFGTSGRGDTQYF. The CDR3 bases are TGTGCCAGCAGCTTCGGGACTAGCGGGAGGGGAGATACGCAGTATTTT.